Listed below are T cell receptor beta chains from one sample, sequenced in a study of shared clonotypes between healthy human individuals. The data were produced by immunoSEQ multiplex PCR, yet TCRdb's version contains in-frame clones alone and is incomplete. The data hold 600,000 or so clones, with 85% to 95% observed a single time. Sequencing used naive CD8+ T cells sorted from blood. The receptors come from a woman aged 30 to 39 in good health. The conserved cysteine and the conserved F or W are not part of the CDR3 here. D genes are given only for firm matches.

len,d_gene,v_gene,CDR3aa
12,NA,TRBV11-1,ASSADGSNEKLF
14,TRBD1,TRBV19,ASSIESGRQGTEAF
12,NA,TRBV5-6,ASSQQGWGPEAF
14,TRBD1,TRBV6-5,ASSFSGQGGAYEQY
14,TRBD2,TRBV28,ASSLPKREGLYTQY
15,TRBD1,TRBV7-9,ASSTEPGQGGRTEAF
11,NA,TRBV7-9,ASSQNLNQPQH
13,NA,TRBV15,ATSRVQEGDYGYT
15,TRBD2,TRBV7-2,ASSPRAGRGAQETQY
14,TRBD2,TRBV5-1,ASSFGLAGGIYEQY
13,NA,TRBV7-8,ASSLGAGRHYEQY
14,NA,TRBV18,ASSPWDGHSPGPQH
12,TRBD2,TRBV28,ASSLGREPLEQY
12,NA,TRBV27,ASSFPGSIYEQY
11,NA,TRBV19,ASSIWGSHEQY
11,NA,TRBV10-2,ACSGVGNTEAF
12,NA,TRBV5-4,ASSLAGASYEQY
16,NA,TRBV13,ASSLRGTGSARRREQY
14,NA,TRBV7-8,ASSLAPGQRYNEQF
14,TRBD1,TRBV7-2,ASSLGFGQGTYEQY
15,NA,TRBV7-8,ASSPRLGDETTYEQY
11,NA,TRBV7-2,ASSLEEGAEAF
11,NA,TRBV29-1,SVAPTHSYEQY
14,NA,TRBV7-9,ASSLKTGTATDEQY
12,TRBD1,TRBV5-6,ASSLGQGAHEQF
11,NA,TRBV27,ASSLVLGEKLF
14,NA,TRBV15,ATSRDLATVNEKLF
17,NA,TRBV5-1,ASSWGLNFSARGPGELF
11,NA,TRBV28,ASSLTIPSEQY